Listed below are T cell receptor beta chains from one sample, sequenced in a study of shared clonotypes between healthy human individuals. Here immunoSEQ multiplex PCR was the method, and the copy in TCRdb shows in-frame clones only, minus some. The profile shows fewer than 400,000 clones, roughly 70% of them singletons. What was sequenced was memory CD4+ T cells sorted from blood. Receptors were obtained from a young man in good health. CDR3s include the opening cysteine and the closing phenylalanine or tryptophan. D genes are given only for firm matches. The size of a clone is reported for some rows only, either as once, few or many, or as a class for expanded clones.

clone_size: many; j_call: TRBJ2-5; v_call: TRBV6-1; d_call: .; cdr3_nt: TGTGCCAGCAGACGGGACCATGGAGAGACCCAGTACTTC; cdr3_aa: CASRRDHGETQYF
clone_size: .; j_call: TRBJ2-5; v_call: TRBV28; d_call: .; cdr3_nt: TGTGCCAGCAGTTCCCTGACTGGGGGGAAAGAGACCCAGTACTTC; cdr3_aa: CASSSLTGGKETQYF
clone_size: .; j_call: TRBJ2-7; v_call: TRBV7-9; d_call: TRBD2; cdr3_nt: TGTGCCAGCAGGGCTAGCGGAGGACCCTACGAGCAGTACTTC; cdr3_aa: CASRASGGPYEQYF
clone_size: .; j_call: TRBJ2-2; v_call: TRBV7-3; d_call: .; cdr3_nt: TGTGCCAGCAGCGAAGCGGAGGCGAACACCGGGGAGCTGTTTTTT; cdr3_aa: CASSEAEANTGELFF
clone_size: .; j_call: TRBJ2-2; v_call: TRBV6-4; d_call: TRBD2; cdr3_nt: TGTGCCAGCAGTGCGGGACTAGCGGGAGGGCGGGGCACCGGGGAGCTGTTTTTT; cdr3_aa: CASSAGLAGGRGTGELFF
clone_size: few; j_call: TRBJ2-5; v_call: TRBV5-5; d_call: .; cdr3_nt: TGTGCCAGCAGACAATTAGGGGTGGCAGAGACCCAGTACTTC; cdr3_aa: CASRQLGVAETQYF
clone_size: .; j_call: TRBJ2-5; v_call: TRBV29-1; d_call: TRBD1; cdr3_nt: TGCAGCGTTGGACTAAAGGACAGGGGATGGGTTCAAGAGACCCAGTACTTC; cdr3_aa: CSVGLKDRGWVQETQYF
clone_size: few; j_call: TRBJ2-7; v_call: TRBV7-2; d_call: .; cdr3_nt: TGTGCCAGCAGCTTTAGGGTCGAGCAGTACTTC; cdr3_aa: CASSFRVEQYF
clone_size: .; j_call: TRBJ2-1; v_call: TRBV18; d_call: .; cdr3_nt: TGTGCCAGCTCACCCCGGGAGAAAAGCTACAATGAGCAGTTCTTC; cdr3_aa: CASSPREKSYNEQFF
clone_size: .; j_call: TRBJ1-4; v_call: TRBV29-1; d_call: TRBD1; cdr3_nt: TGCAGCGTGGGGGCAGGGGGGAATGAAAAACTGTTTTTT; cdr3_aa: CSVGAGGNEKLFF
clone_size: few; j_call: TRBJ1-1; v_call: TRBV5-1; d_call: .; cdr3_nt: TGCGCCAGCAGCCAAGGTCCTCAGCGGGGACTGAACACTGAAGCTTTCTTT; cdr3_aa: CASSQGPQRGLNTEAFF
clone_size: .; j_call: TRBJ2-5; v_call: TRBV5-6; d_call: TRBD1; cdr3_nt: TGTGCCAGCAGCCAAGTGGACAGGGAGTCAGAGACCCAGTACTTC; cdr3_aa: CASSQVDRESETQYF
clone_size: .; j_call: TRBJ1-5; v_call: TRBV19; d_call: .; cdr3_nt: TGTGCCAGTAGTAGCCAGCTAAGCAATCAGCCCCAGCATTTT; cdr3_aa: CASSSQLSNQPQHF
clone_size: .; j_call: TRBJ1-2; v_call: TRBV7-2; d_call: TRBD1; cdr3_nt: TGTGCCAGCAGTTCCCGACAGGGGGTCTATGGCTACACCTTC; cdr3_aa: CASSSRQGVYGYTF
clone_size: many; j_call: TRBJ2-7; v_call: TRBV7-7; d_call: .; cdr3_nt: TGTGCTAGCAGTCTCGACACCTCCTACGAGCAGTACTTC; cdr3_aa: CASSLDTSYEQYF
clone_size: .; j_call: TRBJ2-4; v_call: TRBV7-2; d_call: .; cdr3_nt: TGTGCCAGCAGCATTGCGCGACTAGTTAACGACATTCAGTACTTC; cdr3_aa: CASSIARLVNDIQYF
clone_size: .; j_call: TRBJ2-3; v_call: TRBV5-1; d_call: .; cdr3_nt: TGCGCCAGCAGCTACACCGGGACCACAGATACGCAGTATTTT; cdr3_aa: CASSYTGTTDTQYF
clone_size: .; j_call: TRBJ1-1; v_call: TRBV11-2; d_call: .; cdr3_nt: TGTGCCAGCAGCTTCGACCCCGGGTGGGCTTTCTTT; cdr3_aa: CASSFDPGWAFF
clone_size: .; j_call: TRBJ2-5; v_call: TRBV4-3; d_call: .; cdr3_nt: TGCGCCAGCAGCCCTACGTGGGCGGGAGAGACCCAGTACTTC; cdr3_aa: CASSPTWAGETQYF
clone_size: .; j_call: TRBJ2-7; v_call: TRBV5-5; d_call: TRBD1; cdr3_nt: TGTGCCAGCAGCTCGAGGACAGGGGCGTTCTACGAGCAGTACTTC; cdr3_aa: CASSSRTGAFYEQYF
clone_size: few; j_call: TRBJ2-7; v_call: TRBV11-1; d_call: TRBD2; cdr3_nt: TGTGCCAGCAGCTTAAGGACCGGGACTAGCGGTGCCGAGCAGTACTTC; cdr3_aa: CASSLRTGTSGAEQYF
clone_size: .; j_call: TRBJ2-3; v_call: TRBV7-2; d_call: .; cdr3_nt: TGTGCCAGCAGCTTCGATGGGACTCGCACAGATACGCAGTATTTT; cdr3_aa: CASSFDGTRTDTQYF
clone_size: .; j_call: TRBJ2-6; v_call: TRBV5-5; d_call: .; cdr3_nt: TGTGCCAGCAGCTTGGCGGGGGCTGGGGCCAACGTCCTGACTTTC; cdr3_aa: CASSLAGAGANVLTF
clone_size: once; j_call: TRBJ2-7; v_call: TRBV13; d_call: .; cdr3_nt: TGTGCCAGCAGCCGAGGGATGCTTAATTACGAGCAGTACTTC; cdr3_aa: CASSRGMLNYEQYF
clone_size: .; j_call: TRBJ2-1; v_call: TRBV5-1; d_call: .; cdr3_nt: TGCGCCAGCAGCTTGATAGGTCGCCCGGGAAGAAAGGGCAATGAGCAGTTCTTC; cdr3_aa: CASSLIGRPGRKGNEQFF
clone_size: .; j_call: TRBJ2-1; v_call: TRBV18; d_call: TRBD2; cdr3_nt: TGTGCCAGCTCACCCCGGCCTGGCGGGGGGAGCTCCTACAATGAGCAGTTCTTC; cdr3_aa: CASSPRPGGGSSYNEQFF
clone_size: .; j_call: TRBJ2-3; v_call: TRBV18; d_call: .; cdr3_nt: TGTGCCAGCTCACCTGAGGGGGATACGCAGTATTTT; cdr3_aa: CASSPEGDTQYF
clone_size: .; j_call: TRBJ1-1; v_call: TRBV18; d_call: .; cdr3_nt: TGTGCCAGCTCAACCGGGTCCACTACGAACACTGAAGCTTTCTTT; cdr3_aa: CASSTGSTTNTEAFF
clone_size: .; j_call: TRBJ2-1; v_call: TRBV10-3; d_call: TRBD1; cdr3_nt: TGTGCCATCAGCCCGGGACAGCACGGTGAGCAGTTCTTC; cdr3_aa: CAISPGQHGEQFF
clone_size: .; j_call: TRBJ2-5; v_call: TRBV9; d_call: .; cdr3_nt: TGTGCCAGCAGCGCCCAAGACTGGATTCAAGAGACCCAGTACTTC; cdr3_aa: CASSAQDWIQETQYF
clone_size: once; j_call: TRBJ1-2; v_call: TRBV6-5; d_call: .; cdr3_nt: TGTGCCAGCAGTTACGGTCTCGGGACCATCTATGGCTACACCTTC; cdr3_aa: CASSYGLGTIYGYTF
clone_size: .; j_call: TRBJ2-2; v_call: TRBV7-6; d_call: .; cdr3_nt: TGTGCCAGCAGCTATTTGGGAGTGGGAGCAGTGAACACCGGGGAGCTGTTTTTT; cdr3_aa: CASSYLGVGAVNTGELFF
clone_size: .; j_call: TRBJ1-2; v_call: TRBV5-1; d_call: .; cdr3_nt: TGCGCCAGCAGCTTGGAAGGAGGGGGTTTACATGGCTACACCTTC; cdr3_aa: CASSLEGGGLHGYTF
clone_size: .; j_call: TRBJ2-3; v_call: TRBV2; d_call: .; cdr3_nt: TGTGCCAGCGGGGAGGTGGGCACAGATACGCAGTATTTT; cdr3_aa: CASGEVGTDTQYF
clone_size: few; j_call: TRBJ2-1; v_call: TRBV11-3; d_call: .; cdr3_nt: TGTGCCAGCAAGAGGGGGGATTACAATGAGCAGTTCTTC; cdr3_aa: CASKRGDYNEQFF
clone_size: .; j_call: TRBJ2-5; v_call: TRBV5-1; d_call: .; cdr3_nt: TGCGCCAGCAGCTTGGTTTTCGGCAAGGGGGGAGAGACCCAGTACTTC; cdr3_aa: CASSLVFGKGGETQYF
clone_size: .; j_call: TRBJ2-7; v_call: TRBV30; d_call: .; cdr3_nt: TGTGCCTGGAGCTTAGCCGGGACTGGCAACTACGAGCAGTACTTC; cdr3_aa: CAWSLAGTGNYEQYF
clone_size: .; j_call: TRBJ2-1; v_call: TRBV27; d_call: .; cdr3_nt: TGTGCCAGCAGTTTAAAAGACGCAAGGGAGCAGTTCTTC; cdr3_aa: CASSLKDAREQFF
clone_size: .; j_call: TRBJ2-1; v_call: TRBV29-1; d_call: .; cdr3_nt: TGCAGCGTTGCTGCTAGTCGCAATGAGCAGTTCTTC; cdr3_aa: CSVAASRNEQFF
clone_size: .; j_call: TRBJ2-3; v_call: TRBV21-1; d_call: .; cdr3_nt: TGTGCCAGCTGCGAAAGAGGGCCCGGCCGGCGGCGGACCACAGATACGCAGTATTTT; cdr3_aa: CASCERGPGRRRTTDTQYF
clone_size: .; j_call: TRBJ2-5; v_call: TRBV27; d_call: .; cdr3_nt: TGTGCCAGCAGAAGTAGAGGGGCGACCCAGTACTTC; cdr3_aa: CASRSRGATQYF
clone_size: .; j_call: TRBJ2-3; v_call: TRBV2; d_call: .; cdr3_nt: TGTGCCAGCACCGAAGGCAGGGGGGCACAGTATTTT; cdr3_aa: CASTEGRGAQYF
clone_size: .; j_call: TRBJ2-3; v_call: TRBV6-1; d_call: .; cdr3_nt: TGTGCCAGCAGTGAGTCAGTCGGACAGAGCACAGATACGCAGTATTTT; cdr3_aa: CASSESVGQSTDTQYF
clone_size: .; j_call: TRBJ2-1; v_call: TRBV10-1; d_call: .; cdr3_nt: TGCGCCAGCAGTCGCACTACAGGCGGGGCCCTCTGGAATGAGCAGTTCTTC; cdr3_aa: CASSRTTGGALWNEQFF
clone_size: .; j_call: TRBJ2-1; v_call: TRBV19; d_call: .; cdr3_nt: TGTGCCAGTAGTATAACGGGGACCTACAATGAGCAGTTCTTC; cdr3_aa: CASSITGTYNEQFF
clone_size: once; j_call: TRBJ2-1; v_call: TRBV18; d_call: TRBD1; cdr3_nt: TGTGCCAGCTCACCCCGGGACAGGGTTATCAATGAGCAGTTCTTC; cdr3_aa: CASSPRDRVINEQFF
clone_size: .; j_call: TRBJ1-1; v_call: TRBV11-2; d_call: .; cdr3_nt: TGTGCCAGCAGCTCCCCTAGAACGGTTGAAGCTTTCTTT; cdr3_aa: CASSSPRTVEAFF
clone_size: .; j_call: TRBJ2-3; v_call: TRBV7-2; d_call: .; cdr3_nt: TGTGCCAGCAGCTTACAGACCAGAGATACGCAGTATTTT; cdr3_aa: CASSLQTRDTQYF
clone_size: .; j_call: TRBJ2-2; v_call: TRBV10-3; d_call: TRBD2; cdr3_nt: TGTGCCATCAGTCCTGCACTAGCGGGAGAAACCGGGGAGCTGTTTTTT; cdr3_aa: CAISPALAGETGELFF
clone_size: .; j_call: TRBJ1-2; v_call: TRBV2; d_call: TRBD1; cdr3_nt: TGTGCCAGCAGGGCGGGACAGGGGGGATTCTATGGCTACACCTTC; cdr3_aa: CASRAGQGGFYGYTF
clone_size: once; j_call: TRBJ2-3; v_call: TRBV18; d_call: TRBD2; cdr3_nt: TGTGCCAGCTCACCGTCGGTCCTAGCGGGAGGCAGTCGGCAGTATTTT; cdr3_aa: CASSPSVLAGGSRQYF
clone_size: once; j_call: TRBJ1-1; v_call: TRBV19; d_call: .; cdr3_nt: TGTGCCAGTAGTATCACAGTGAACACTGAAGCTTTCTTT; cdr3_aa: CASSITVNTEAFF
clone_size: .; j_call: TRBJ1-3; v_call: TRBV5-6; d_call: .; cdr3_nt: TGTGCCAGCAGCGTAGGAAACACCATATATTTT; cdr3_aa: CASSVGNTIYF
clone_size: .; j_call: TRBJ1-1; v_call: TRBV29-1; d_call: .; cdr3_nt: TGCAGCGTTTTATCAAGTTTGAACACTGAAGCTTTCTTT; cdr3_aa: CSVLSSLNTEAFF